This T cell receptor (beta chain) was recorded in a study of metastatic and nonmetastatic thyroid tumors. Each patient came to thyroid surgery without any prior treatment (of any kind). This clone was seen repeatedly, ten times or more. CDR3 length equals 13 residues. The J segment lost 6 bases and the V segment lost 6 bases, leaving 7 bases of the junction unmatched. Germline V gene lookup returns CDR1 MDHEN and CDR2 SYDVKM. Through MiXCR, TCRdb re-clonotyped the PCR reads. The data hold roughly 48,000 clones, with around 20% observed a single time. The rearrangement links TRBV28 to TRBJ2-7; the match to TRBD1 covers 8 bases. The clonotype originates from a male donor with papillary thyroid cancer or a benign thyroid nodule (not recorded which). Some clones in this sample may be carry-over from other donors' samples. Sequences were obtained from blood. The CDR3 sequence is CASRPTGVSEQYF. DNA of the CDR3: TGTGCCAGCAGACCGACAGGGGTAAGCGAGCAGTACTTC.